The clone carrying this T cell receptor beta chain came up many times. Its cognate antigen is unknown. The study included ophthalmopathy patients with Clinical Activity Score at least 3, NOSPECS grade at least 4 and duration under 3 months. Thyroid ultrasound, orbital computed tomography, clinical symptoms, and serum thyroxine and TRAb underpinned diagnoses. This sample is drawn from a study of T cells in Graves' hyperthyroidism and ophthalmopathy. Study-wide results and caveats: A 13 V-J signature model discriminated ophthalmopathy versus stable hyperthyroidism. In blood, most of the thyroid clonotypes expanded above 0.001 were also present.

TCR beta CDR3 sequences were amplified from RNA transcripts. The primer set for the first-round RT-PCR of the TCR CDR3 was HTBI. TCRdb reanalysed the multiplex PCR reads using MiXCR and keeps one entry per CDR3 protein. The repertoire holds hundreds of thousands of distinct CDR3 sequences, with approximately 14% as singletons. The receptor was isolated from a man between 18 and 29 years old with Graves' ophthalmopathy. Input material: blood.

CDR3 sequence reads: CASSNRDRGNEKLFF. For the CDR3, the DNA is TGTGCCAGCAGCAATAGGGACAGGGGTAATGAAAAACTGTTTTTT. The chain employs TRBV13 and TRBJ1-4; 10 bases match TRBD1. The CDR3 totals 15 residues. Losses at the gene ends were 5 bases for V and 4 bases for J; bases not matched to a gene: 4. The germline CDR1 and CDR2 sequences are PRHDT and FYEKMQ (reference sequence).